These T cell receptor beta chains were read from a single sample in a study of T-cell reconstitution after alpha-beta-depleted transplantation in children. Via MiXCR, TCRdb re-called the PCR reads, giving one row per CDR3 protein. The repertoire holds around 450,000 distinct CDR3 sequences, 43% seen once, with about 30% in the top ten. The source material was PBMCs, sampled before TCRalphabeta/CD19-depleted stem cell transplant. The receptor source for this set is a girl aged 2 to 9 with aplastic anemia, due to receive a stem cell transplant. Each CDR3 is given with its conserved first and last residue. The order of the fields is J gene, D gene, clone size, V gene, CDR3 protein, CDR3 DNA. The D gene is left open where the match is weak. Clone size appears in some rows only: once, few, many, or a class for an expanded clone.

TRBJ2-7 . few TRBV5-1 CASSAMGGYAEQYF TGCGCCAGCAGTGCTATGGGAGGATACGCCGAGCAGTACTTC
TRBJ2-7 . . TRBV5-6 CASSSKVPRLLSYEQYF TGTGCCAGCAGCTCAAAGGTACCGAGACTCTTATCCTACGAGCAGTACTTC
TRBJ1-1 . . TRBV30 CAWSVHLSGQGEAFF TGTGCCTGGAGTGTACATTTGTCTGGGCAGGGGGAAGCTTTCTTT
TRBJ2-2 TRBD2 . TRBV2 CASSPRAGEHTGELFF TGTGCCAGCAGTCCTCGAGCGGGAGAGCACACCGGGGAGCTGTTTTTT
TRBJ2-3 TRBD1 few TRBV11-2 CASSTGTASTDTQYF TGTGCCAGCAGCACCGGGACAGCCAGCACAGATACGCAGTATTTT
TRBJ2-2 TRBD2 many TRBV12-3/TRBV12-4 CASSPIRLAGGRVTGELFF TGTGCCAGCAGTCCTATCCGACTAGCGGGAGGTCGGGTCACCGGGGAGCTGTTTTTT
TRBJ2-7 TRBD2 few TRBV20-1 CSADFPTGGVTYEQYF TGCAGTGCTGATTTCCCCACGGGAGGGGTTACCTACGAGCAGTACTTC
TRBJ2-3 . . TRBV5-1 CASSLTRTDTQYF TGCGCCAGCAGCTTAACCCGCACAGATACGCAGTATTTT
TRBJ2-7 . . TRBV5-1 CASSLGPRGNLHEQYF TGCGCCAGCAGCTTGGGCCCCAGGGGAAATCTTCACGAGCAGTACTTC
TRBJ2-5 . . TRBV7-6 CASSFMDSQETQYF TGTGCCAGCAGCTTCATGGATTCCCAAGAGACCCAGTACTTC
TRBJ2-7 . many TRBV5-1 CASSPGGGSYEQYF TGCGCCAGCAGCCCCGGTGGTGGATCCTACGAGCAGTACTTC
TRBJ2-7 . . TRBV28 CASAPLASGGTYEQYF TGTGCCAGCGCCCCCCTGGCATCTGGGGGTACCTACGAGCAGTACTTC
TRBJ2-7 . . TRBV7-9 CASSLGIGPYEQYF TGTGCCAGCAGCTTAGGCATTGGGCCGTACGAGCAGTACTTC
TRBJ1-3 . . TRBV15 CATRTGDSPGNTIYF TGTGCCACCCGGACTGGGGATTCTCCTGGAAACACCATATATTTT
TRBJ2-1 TRBD2 . TRBV15 CATQHRIQAGNEQFF TGTGCCACCCAACATAGGATTCAAGCGGGGAATGAGCAGTTCTTC
TRBJ1-6 . . TRBV5-1 CASSLSSANSPLHF TGCGCCAGCAGCTTGAGCTCAGCCAATTCACCCCTCCACTTT
TRBJ1-1 . many TRBV5-1 CASSPLAGETEAFF TGCGCCAGCAGCCCCCTCGCGGGGGAAACTGAAGCTTTCTTT
TRBJ2-5 . . TRBV6-6 CATDDSFGETQYF TGTGCCACCGACGATTCTTTTGGGGAGACCCAGTACTTC
TRBJ2-2 . . TRBV4-2 CASSQGTAGLTGELFF TGTGCCAGCAGCCAAGGTACAGCGGGTCTCACCGGGGAGCTGTTTTTT
TRBJ2-7 . many TRBV12-3/TRBV12-4 CASSFRTSPYEQYF TGTGCCAGCAGTTTCAGGACTTCCCCTTACGAGCAGTACTTC
TRBJ2-7 . . TRBV20-1 CSAREERLSYEQYF TGCAGTGCTAGAGAGGAAAGGCTGTCCTACGAGCAGTACTTC
TRBJ2-5 TRBD2 . TRBV15 CATSRARGTSGQETQYF TGTGCCACCAGCAGAGCAAGGGGAACTAGCGGCCAAGAGACCCAGTACTTC
TRBJ1-4 . few TRBV6-1 CASSARGSNEKLFF TGTGCCAGCAGTGCGAGGGGTTCTAATGAAAAACTGTTTTTT
TRBJ2-7 . . TRBV4-1 CASSQERGGRYEQYF TGCGCCAGCAGCCAAGAAAGGGGGGGCCGCTACGAGCAGTACTTC
TRBJ2-5 . . TRBV25-1 CASSPSPGGETQYF TGTGCCAGCAGTCCTAGCCCCGGCGGAGAGACCCAGTACTTC
TRBJ2-3 TRBD1 . TRBV19 CASSKTGSTDTQYF TGTGCCAGTAGCAAGACAGGGAGCACAGATACGCAGTATTTT
TRBJ2-1 . many TRBV7-9 CASSFSGEYNEQFF TGTGCCAGCAGCTTCTCGGGGGAATACAATGAGCAGTTCTTC
TRBJ1-2 . . TRBV5-1 CASSLDKPQGYYGYTF TGCGCCAGCAGCTTGGATAAGCCCCAGGGGTACTATGGCTACACCTTC
TRBJ2-7 . . TRBV7-6 CASSLSVHADEQYF TGTGCCAGCAGCTTATCGGTCCACGCAGACGAGCAGTACTTC
TRBJ1-3 . . TRBV6-1 CASGGGGTGNTIYF TGTGCCAGCGGGGGAGGGGGTACTGGAAACACCATATATTTT
TRBJ2-5 . . TRBV10-3 CAISESRQFGRETQYF TGTGCCATCAGTGAGTCGAGGCAGTTTGGTCGAGAGACCCAGTACTTC
TRBJ1-2 . many TRBV20-1 CSARDYRQGKNGYTF TGCAGTGCTAGAGATTATCGCCAGGGTAAAAATGGCTACACCTTC
TRBJ1-2 . . TRBV7-2 CASSRSRAGGYTF TGTGCCAGCAGCCGTTCCAGGGCGGGTGGCTACACCTTC
TRBJ2-3 . . TRBV28 CASSPGHSSTDTQYF TGTGCCAGCAGTCCCGGACACTCAAGCACAGATACGCAGTATTTT
TRBJ1-2 . few TRBV20-1 CSARPPQGYYGYTF TGCAGTGCTAGGCCCCCTCAGGGGTACTATGGCTACACCTTC
TRBJ2-3 TRBD2 . TRBV9 CASSVATSGNGDTQYF TGTGCCAGCAGCGTAGCTACTAGCGGGAACGGGGATACGCAGTATTTT
TRBJ2-1 TRBD2 . TRBV10-3 CAISEREEGSDEQFF TGTGCCATCAGTGAGCGGGAGGAGGGGAGCGATGAGCAGTTCTTC
TRBJ2-7 TRBD1 few TRBV7-3 CASSLDREHEQYF TGTGCCAGCAGCCTCGACAGGGAACACGAGCAGTACTTC
TRBJ2-7 . few TRBV5-1 CASRPNSGPLHEQYF TGCGCCAGCAGACCGAATAGCGGACCCTTACACGAGCAGTACTTC
TRBJ2-5 TRBD1 few TRBV10-1 CASSESGQGGIETQYF TGCGCCAGCAGTGAGTCCGGACAGGGAGGAATCGAGACCCAGTACTTC
TRBJ2-3 . many TRBV29-1 CSVQPPSTDTQYF TGCAGCGTTCAGCCACCTAGCACAGATACGCAGTATTTT
TRBJ2-1 TRBD1 many TRBV24-1 CATSDRGQGLGNEQFF TGTGCCACCAGTGATAGAGGACAGGGGCTAGGGAATGAGCAGTTCTTC
TRBJ2-7 TRBD2 . TRBV4-2 CASSHFSSGRGEQYF TGTGCCAGCAGCCACTTCTCTAGCGGGAGGGGCGAGCAGTACTTC
TRBJ2-7 . . TRBV6-5 CASSLTGPREQYF TGTGCCAGCAGTTTAACCGGGCCCAGGGAGCAGTACTTC
TRBJ1-3 . few TRBV25-1 CASSESPGPSGNTIYF TGTGCCAGCAGTGAATCGCCAGGGCCCTCTGGAAACACCATATATTTT
TRBJ2-7 . . TRBV7-2 CASSEEKGSYEQYF TGTGCCAGCAGCGAGGAGAAGGGGTCCTACGAGCAGTACTTC
TRBJ1-6 . . TRBV5-8 CASSLEGPRATSPLHF TGTGCCAGCAGCTTGGAGGGGCCGCGGGCCACCTCACCCCTCCACTTT
TRBJ2-7 TRBD1 . TRBV10-3 CAIRETGGSYEQYF TGTGCCATCAGGGAGACAGGGGGATCCTACGAGCAGTACTTC
TRBJ1-1 TRBD1 few TRBV6-1 CASRTGQANTEAFF TGTGCCAGCAGAACGGGACAGGCGAACACTGAAGCTTTCTTT
TRBJ2-5 TRBD1 . TRBV20-1 CSASPGQGRETQYF TGCAGTGCTAGCCCGGGACAGGGGAGGGAGACCCAGTACTTC
TRBJ2-1 TRBD2 . TRBV20-1 CSAGGGNNEQFF TGCAGTGCTGGGGGGGGGAACAATGAGCAGTTCTTC
TRBJ2-3 . many TRBV3-1 CASSQDRGTTDTQYF TGTGCCAGCAGCCAAGATCGGGGAACCACAGATACGCAGTATTTT
TRBJ2-4 TRBD1 once TRBV5-1 CASSPGTGLTKNIQYF TGCGCCAGCAGCCCTGGGACAGGGCTGACCAAAAACATTCAGTACTTC
TRBJ2-1 . few TRBV9 CASSVVRGVEQFF TGTGCCAGCAGCGTAGTGCGTGGAGTTGAGCAGTTCTTC
TRBJ2-4 . . TRBV20-1 CSAGPLRDLNIQYF TGCAGTGCTGGTCCACTTCGGGATCTAAACATTCAGTACTTC
TRBJ2-3 TRBD2 many TRBV5-1 CASSLVASGSRTDTQYF TGCGCCAGCAGCTTGGTGGCTAGCGGGAGTCGGACAGATACGCAGTATTTT
TRBJ1-1 . few TRBV29-1 CSATVRGWAFF TGCAGCGCCACGGTACGGGGCTGGGCTTTCTTT